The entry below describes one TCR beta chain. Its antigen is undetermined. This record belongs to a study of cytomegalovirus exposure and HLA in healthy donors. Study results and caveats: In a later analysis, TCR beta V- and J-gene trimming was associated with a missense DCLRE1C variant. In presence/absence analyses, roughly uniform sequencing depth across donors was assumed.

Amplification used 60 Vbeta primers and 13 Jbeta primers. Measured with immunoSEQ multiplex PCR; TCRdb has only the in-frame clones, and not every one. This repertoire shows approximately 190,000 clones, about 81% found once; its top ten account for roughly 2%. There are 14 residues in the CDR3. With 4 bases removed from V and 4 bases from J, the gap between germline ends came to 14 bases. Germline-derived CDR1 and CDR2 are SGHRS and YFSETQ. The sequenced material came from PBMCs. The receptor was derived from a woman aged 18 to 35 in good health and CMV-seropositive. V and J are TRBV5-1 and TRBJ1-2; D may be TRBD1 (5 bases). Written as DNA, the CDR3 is TGCGCCAGCAGCATAGCCCTAGGGGCCTATGGCTACACCTTC. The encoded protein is CASSIALGAYGYTF.